A single sample gave rise to the 28 T cell receptor beta chains below, sequenced in a study of blood T cell repertoires in COVID-19. The table came from immunoSEQ multiplex PCR; TCRdb's copy has only in-frame clones and leaves some out. The sample lists 200,000 to 250,000 clones; approximately 80% were seen once. Sequenced: peripheral blood. The receptors shown here come from a woman between 45 and 60 years old with acute or convalescent COVID-19.

This chain joins TRBV5-6 and TRBJ2-7; 9 nucleotides match TRBD1. The CDR3 runs 15 residues. Germline V CDR1 and CDR2: SGHDT, YYEEEE. V lost 3 bases to trimming and J lost 3 bases; unmatched junction nucleotides: 7. As DNA, the CDR3 is TGTGCCAGCAGCTACTCCGGGACAGGGTTCTACGAGCAGTACTTC. This translates into CASSYSGTGFYEQYF. Combining the CDR3 with reference TRBV5-6 and TRBJ2-7 gives the whole variable domain DAGVTQSPTHLIKTRGQQVTLRCSPKSGHDTVSWYQQALGQGPQFIFQYYEEEERQRGNFPDRFSGHQFPNYSSELNVNALLLGDSALYLCASSYSGTGFYEQYFGPGTRLTVT.

The V gene is TRBV4-2, the J gene TRBJ1-3; a weak D match, TRBD1 (6 bases). The CDR3 totals 16 residues. V was cut by 0 bases and J by 0 bases, with 9 bases left in between. Germline CDR1 and CDR2: LGHNA and YNFKEQ. In nucleotides, the CDR3 is TGTGCCAGCAGCCAAGACCCAGGGGTCTCTGGAAACACCATATATTTT. Its protein product is CASSQDPGVSGNTIYF.

Remarks on this clone: This sample includes further DNA sequences coding for the same CDR3. V is TRBV30 and J is TRBJ1-5; no firm D call. Trimming removed 0 bases at V and 4 bases at J, with 7 bases between. CDR1 GTSNPN and CDR2 SVGIG come from the germline V gene (reference sequence). CDR3 length: 13 amino acids. The CDR3 region has the DNA TGTGCCTGGAGTGTACGGGATAATCAGCCCCAGCATTTT. As protein: CAWSVRDNQPQHF.

The gene calls are TRBV19 and TRBJ2-7; possible D gene TRBD1, 6 bases. The V end was cut by 4 bases, the J end by 3 bases, with 13 bases between. CDR3 size: 14 residues. CDR1 and CDR2 (germline): LNHDA, SQIVND (reference sequence). As DNA, the CDR3 is TGTGCCAGTAGTAACAGGGCTGGTAGCTACGAGCAGTACTTC. Its protein product is CASSNRAGSYEQYF.

The chain uses TRBV4-2 and TRBJ2-3; D gene uncertain. The CDR3 contains 17 residues. Trimming pared 4 bases from V and 0 bases from J, leaving 17 bases between. Germline V gene data show CDR1 as LGHNA and CDR2 as YNFKEQ. CDR3 loop: CASSPAALIASTDTQYF. In DNA form, the CDR3 reads TGTGCCAGCAGCCCTGCGGCCTTAATTGCTAGCACAGATACGCAGTATTTT.

About this clone: The junction departs from the called germline gene at one end, perhaps through a read error. J is TRBJ2-3 and V is TRBV9; 10 nucleotides line up with TRBD2. CDR1 is SGDLS and CDR2 is YYNGEE in the germline V gene. This CDR3 contains 15 residues. CDR3 region: CASSQSGGAADTLYF. The CDR3 DNA sequence: TGTGCCAGCAGCCAAAGCGGGGGGGCCGCAGATACGCTGTATTTT. The entire variable domain, with the rest obtained from reference TRBV9 and TRBJ2-3, is as follows: DSGVTQTPKHLITATGQRVTLRCSPRSGDLSVYWYQQSLDQGLQFLIQYYNGEERAKGNILERFSAQQFPDLHSELNLSSLELGDSALYFCASSQSGGAADTLYFGPGTRLTVL.

The chain combines TRBV3-1 (or the pseudogene TRBV3-2) with TRBJ2-7, with a tentative D call TRBD2 (5 bases). Per the germline V gene, CDR1 is LGHDT and CDR2 is YNNKEL (reference sequence). The CDR3 spans 16 residues. V was trimmed by 6 bases and J by 6 bases, leaving 24 bases between them. The CDR3 reads CASSQISVSGRGEQYF. In DNA form, the CDR3 reads TGTGCCAGCAGTCAAATATCTGTTTCCGGACGGGGCGAGCAGTACTTC.

This clone was observed a few times. The CDR3 nucleotides are TGTGCCTGGGGATATGGACTAGCGGGCAGCGAGCAGTTCTTC. Translation gives CAWGYGLAGSEQFF. V gene TRBV30 combines with J gene TRBJ2-1; 11 nucleotides agree with TRBD2. The CDR3 is made up of 14 amino acids. Germline V lookup: CDR1 GTSNPN, CDR2 SVGIG (reference sequence). The trim removed 5 bases at V and 10 bases at J, leaving 10 bases unmatched.

This chain joins TRBV3-1 (or the pseudogene TRBV3-2) and TRBJ1-6, with 7 bases fitting TRBD1. The CDR3 consists of 15 residues. Germline loops: CDR1 LGHDT, CDR2 YNNKEL (reference sequence). Losses at the gene ends were 3 bases for V and 9 bases for J; bases not matched to a gene: 8. The CDR3 nucleotides read TGTGCCAGCAGCCATGCCCTAGGGGGCGGTTCACCCCTCCACTTT. Amino acids: CASSHALGGGSPLHF.

The chain carries TRBV5-4 and TRBJ2-5; 8 bases align to TRBD1. CDR3 size: 14 residues. Losses at the gene ends were 4 bases for V and 4 bases for J; bases not matched to a gene: 6. Germline CDR1 SGHNT, CDR2 YYREEE (reference sequence). CDR3 DNA sequence: TGTGCCAGCAGCCCTGACAGGGGAGGAGAGACCCAGTACTTC. This encodes CASSPDRGGETQYF. Variable domain in full (rest from reference TRBV5-4 and TRBJ2-5): ETGVTQSPTHLIKTRGQQVTLRCSSQSGHNTVSWYQQALGQGPQFIFQYYREEENGRGNFPPRFSGLQFPNYSSELNVNALELDDSALYLCASSPDRGGETQYFGPGTRLLVL.

The rearrangement joins TRBV19 to TRBJ2-1, with 10 bases aligning to TRBD2. Trimming at V came to 1 base and at J to 6 bases, leaving 6 bases not matched to a gene. This CDR3 region has 16 residues. The germline CDR1 and CDR2 sequences are LNHDA and SQIVND (reference sequence). The CDR3 DNA reads TGTGCCAGTAGTATAGTGGGGCTAGCGGGAGTCAATGAGCAGTTCTTC. Its protein is CASSIVGLAGVNEQFF.

The V call is TRBV28, the J call TRBJ2-1; D remains ambiguous. The V gene's germline CDR1 is MDHEN and CDR2 SYDVKM. CDR3 length equals 12 residues. The germline V and J ends were trimmed by 7 bases and 0 bases, with 4 bases remaining between them. CDR3 in DNA: TGTGCCAGCATTAGCTCCTACAATGAGCAGTTCTTC. Residues: CASISSYNEQFF.

The chain employs TRBV7-2 and TRBJ1-3; TRBD1 is a possible D gene (5 bases). CDR1 SGHTA and CDR2 FQGNSA come from the germline V gene. V lost 4 bases and J lost 0, with 13 bases in between. The CDR3 length is 16 residues. The CDR3 DNA sequence: TGTGCCAGCAGCTCAGCCTACAGGAGCTCTGGAAACACCATATATTTT. Translated, it gives CASSSAYRSSGNTIYF.

The V gene is TRBV11-2, the J gene TRBJ1-3; D uncertain. Germline-derived CDR1 and CDR2 are SGHAT and FQNNGV. The V and J ends lost 1 base and 4 bases respectively, with 14 bases between them. The length of the CDR3 is 16 residues. The CDR3 DNA is TGTGCCAGCAGCTTAGGGGCCCGCAGATCGGGAAACACCATATATTTT. This sequence encodes CASSLGARRSGNTIYF. Complete variable domain (other parts from reference TRBV11-2 and TRBJ1-3): EAGVAQSPRYKIIEKRQSVAFWCNPISGHATLYWYQQILGQGPKLLIQFQNNGVVDDSQLPKDRFSAERLKGVDSTLKIQPAKLEDSAVYLCASSLGARRSGNTIYFGEGSWLTVV.

The V and J genes are TRBV5-1 and TRBJ2-1; 9 positions match TRBD1. J was trimmed by 7 bases and V by 2 bases; bases with no gene match: 10. The germline V gene encodes CDR1 SGHRS and CDR2 YFSETQ. The CDR3 totals 16 residues. The CDR3 DNA reads TGCGCCAGCAGCTTTACGGGACAGGGAAGGGCTAATGAGCAGTTCTTC. Its translation: CASSFTGQGRANEQFF.

The chain carries TRBV5-6 and TRBJ1-1; D possibly corresponds to TRBD1 (5 bases). The CDR3 extends over 15 amino acids. The V end lost 0 bases, the J end lost 0 bases, and 9 bases lay between the germline ends. Germline V gene sequence: CDR1 SGHDT, CDR2 YYEEEE. Written as DNA, the CDR3 is TGTGCCAGCAGCTTGGCTGGGGGGATGAACACTGAAGCTTTCTTT. This encodes CASSLAGGMNTEAFF.

The gene calls are TRBV28 and TRBJ2-1, with 7 nucleotides matching TRBD2. The CDR3 covers 16 residues. Losses at the gene ends were 4 bases for V and 1 base for J; bases not matched to a gene: 7. CDR1 MDHEN and CDR2 SYDVKM come from the germline V gene. CDR3 nucleotide sequence: TGTGCCAGCAGTTCCCTCGGGGGGAATTCCTACAATGAGCAGTTCTTC. The encoded protein is CASSSLGGNSYNEQFF.

V is TRBV1 and J is TRBJ2-1; the DNA was not compared with TRBD1, the D call given in the table. TRBV1 is deemed a pseudogene. The CDR3 contains 12 residues. The CDR3 nucleotides read TGCACCAGCAGCCAAGACAGGCCCGCCTCCTTCTTC. Residues: CTSSQDRPASFF.

The rearrangement uses TRBV7-9 and TRBJ2-7, with D possibly TRBD2 on 5 matching bases. Germline V CDR1 and CDR2: SEHNR, FQNEAQ (reference sequence). Trimming cost V 2 bases and J 5 bases, with 16 bases left between them. This CDR3 region has 15 residues. CDR3: CASSLWSGGFDEQYF. In nucleotides, the CDR3 is TGTGCCAGCAGCTTATGGAGCGGTGGGTTCGACGAGCAGTACTTC.

The chain uses TRBV10-2 and TRBJ1-5; D might be TRBD1 (6 bases). The CDR3 has 13 amino acids. V was trimmed by 7 bases and J by 5 bases, leaving 12 bases between them. Germline loops: CDR1 WSHSY, CDR2 SAAADI. CDR3 amino acids: CASIDRTYQPQHF. CDR3 bases: TGCGCCAGCATAGACAGGACTTATCAGCCCCAGCATTTT.

The gene calls are TRBV5-4 and TRBJ2-5, with 8 bases matching TRBD1. The CDR3 length is 14 residues. With V trimmed by 5 bases and J by 4 bases, 7 bases remained unmatched. Germline lookup yields CDR1 SGHNT and CDR2 YYREEE (reference sequence). CDR3 nucleotides: TGTGCCAGCAGAGAGGACAGGGCTTCAGAGACCCAGTACTTC. This gives the protein CASREDRASETQYF.

The rearrangement joins TRBV7-9 to TRBJ2-2; the D is unclear. With 0 bases removed from V and 4 bases from J, the gap between germline ends came to 6 bases. This CDR3 region has 14 residues. The germline V gene has CDR1 SEHNR and CDR2 FQNEAQ (reference sequence). The CDR3 nucleotides read TGTGCCAGCAGCTTAGCCCCGTCCACCGGGGAGCTGTTTTTT. It encodes CASSLAPSTGELFF.

The chain recombines TRBV9 with TRBJ2-4; 11 nucleotides align to TRBD2. The CDR3 totals 15 residues. Germline assignment: CDR1 SGDLS and CDR2 YYNGEE. V dropped 7 bases and J dropped 0; count of bases not matched to a gene: 3. The CDR3 spells CASSGTSGAKNIQYF. CDR3 sequence (DNA): TGTGCCAGCTCGGGGACTAGCGGAGCCAAAAACATTCAGTACTTC.

The gene calls are TRBV13 and TRBJ1-6; TRBD1 matches at 8 bases. This CDR3 is built from 14 residues. The V gene end was trimmed by 5 bases and the J gene end by 8 bases; junction bases not matched to a gene: 5. The germline V gene has CDR1 PRHDT and CDR2 FYEKMQ (reference sequence). The CDR3: CASSARDRHSPLHF. CDR3 in DNA: TGTGCCAGCAGCGCACGGGACAGGCATTCACCCCTCCACTTT.

This chain's CDR3 is CASSQILRDRAPEAFF. The CDR3 DNA is TGCGCCAGCAGCCAGATCCTTCGGGACAGGGCCCCTGAAGCTTTCTTT. The V gene is TRBV4-1, the J gene TRBJ1-1; 9 nucleotides match TRBD1. V trimming: 3 bases; J trimming: 6 bases; junction bases outside the gene matches: 11. Germline CDR1 and CDR2: MGHRA and YSYEKL. CDR3 length equals 16 residues.

The rearrangement joins TRBV29-1 to TRBJ2-2; 10 bases are shared with TRBD2. Germline V lookup: CDR1 SQVTM, CDR2 ANQGSEA. The CDR3 spans 15 residues. The junction had 9 bases not matched to a gene; V was cut back by 7 bases and J by 4 bases. CDR3 amino acids: CSARERGGITGELFF. The CDR3 region has the DNA TGCAGCGCCCGAGAGCGGGGGGGGATCACCGGGGAGCTGTTTTTT.

V gene TRBV20-1 combines with J gene TRBJ2-1; D not resolved. Germline CDR1 is DFQATT and CDR2 is SNEGSKA (reference sequence). The V end was cut by 8 bases, the J end by 9 bases, with 14 bases between. The CDR3 consists of 11 residues. In DNA form, the CDR3 reads TGCAGTCCCACCCGTACCGGTGAGCAGTTCTTC. This codes for CSPTRTGEQFF.

The chain combines TRBV12-5 with TRBJ1-1, with 8 bases fitting TRBD1. The junction had 8 bases not matched to a gene; V was cut back by 4 bases and J by 7 bases. Germline-derived CDR1 and CDR2 are LGHNT and FRNRAP. This CDR3 is built from 14 residues. CDR3 region: CASGSSDRGGEAFF. CDR3 sequence (DNA): TGTGCTAGTGGTTCCTCCGACAGGGGAGGTGAAGCTTTCTTT.